One sample yielded the 21 T cell receptor beta chains listed below, sequenced in a study of early T cells in non-severe SARS-CoV-2 infection. TCRdb used MiXCR to reprocess the 5' RACE reads, holding one entry per CDR3 protein. Of 55,000 to 65,000 distinct CDR3 sequences listed, 10% to 13% were seen once; the top ten hold roughly 1.7%. The material sequenced was whole blood. The source of these receptors is an adult who was a healthcare worker with PCR-confirmed SARS-CoV-2 infection or an uninfected control (not recorded which).

This chain uses TRBV10-3 with TRBJ2-3; no firm D call. Germline V gene sequence: CDR1 ENHRY, CDR2 SYGVKD. The CDR3 is 15 amino acids. V dropped 7 bases and J dropped 0 bases, with 14 bases sitting between them. As DNA, the CDR3 is TGTGCCATCAAATCGACCACATCTAGCACAGATACGCAGTATTTT. Its protein is CAIKSTTSSTDTQYF.

This clonotype was observed many times. This chain joins TRBV20-1 and TRBJ1-3; D remains unclear. The CDR3 sequence is 14 residues long. Germline V gene lookup returns CDR1 DFQATT and CDR2 SNEGSKA (reference sequence). V was shortened by 2 bases and J by 0 bases, with 8 bases between the two germline ends. The CDR3, as DNA: TGCAGTGCTAGATCTGTCCCCTCTGGAAACACCATATATTTT. It translates to CSARSVPSGNTIYF.

A few counts support this clonotype. A junction boundary mismatches the germline segment, possibly from a read error. The gene calls are TRBV10-3 and TRBJ2-1; D may match TRBD1 or TRBD2 (6 bases each). This CDR3 has 14 residues. Per germline, CDR1 ENHRY and CDR2 SYGVKD. This CDR3 reads CVISEGGSYNEQFF. CDR3 bases: TGTGTCATCAGTGAGGGGGGAAGCTACAATGAGCAGTTCTTC.

In its sample, this clonotype was seen many times. V and J are TRBV20-1 and TRBJ2-5; the match to TRBD2 covers 12 bases. Germline CDR1 DFQATT, CDR2 SNEGSKA (reference sequence). The CDR3 has 17 amino acids. Unmatched junction bases numbered 10, after V lost 5 bases and J lost 0 bases. CDR3 DNA sequence: TGCAGTGCTGAAGGAGTTGGGACTAGCGGGTACCAAGAGACCCAGTACTTC. The encoded protein is CSAEGVGTSGYQETQYF.

This clonotype appeared a single time. A much larger clone lies one base from this, so it may be a read error. The rearrangement links TRBV25-1 to TRBJ1-4; possibly TRBD1 for D (5 bases). V lost 2 bases, J lost 5 bases, and 15 bases lay in between. Germline V gene lookup returns CDR1 MGHDK and CDR2 SYGVNS. The CDR3 is 16 residues long. Written as DNA, the CDR3 is TGTGCCAGCAGTGAAAACACGGGACTGAGAAATGAAAAACTGTTTTTT. This encodes CASSENTGLRNEKLFF. Full variable domain (missing parts from reference TRBV25-1 and TRBJ1-4): EADIYQTPRYLVIGTGKKITLECSQTMGHDKMYWYQQDPGMELHLIHYSYGVNSTEKGDLSSESTVSRIRTEHFPLTLESARPSHTSQYLCASSENTGLRNEKLFFGSGTQLSVL.

J is TRBJ2-3 and V is TRBV20-1, with D possibly being TRBD1 or TRBD2 (5 bases each). The V and J ends lost 0 bases and 1 base respectively, with 8 bases between them. The CDR3 loop spans 14 amino acids. Germline V gives CDR1 DFQATT, CDR2 SNEGSKA (reference sequence). The chain's CDR3 is CSARDVGGTDTQYF. The CDR3, as DNA: TGCAGTGCTAGAGATGTGGGGGGCACAGATACGCAGTATTTT.

V usage is TRBV29-1 and J usage is TRBJ1-2, with 7 bases that match TRBD1. CDR1 and CDR2 from the germline V gene are SQVTM and ANQGSEA. V lost 7 bases, J lost 5 bases, and 7 bases stayed unmatched. CDR3 size: 12 residues. The CDR3 region is CSGVQGKYGYTF. CDR3 nucleotide sequence: TGCAGCGGAGTACAGGGGAAGTATGGCTACACCTTC.

This rearrangement joins TRBV4-1 to TRBJ2-7; D gene unclear. The CDR3 loop spans 14 amino acids. The germline V gene encodes CDR1 MGHRA and CDR2 YSYEKL. The V gene lost 4 bases and the J gene lost 3 bases, with 13 bases spanning the gap. The CDR3 region has the DNA TGCGCCAGCAGCCCCGGGCCCTCCAACTACGAGCAGTACTTC. Its protein is CASSPGPSNYEQYF.

This chain uses TRBV21-1 with TRBJ1-3. TRBV21-1 is designated a pseudogene. This CDR3 is built from 15 residues. The DNA of the CDR3 is TGTGCCAGCAGCAAAGCAGCTGACCCAGGAAACACCATATATTTT. As protein: CASSKAADPGNTIYF.

At least ten counts were recorded for this clonotype. The rearrangement links TRBV3-1 to TRBJ2-7; 9 bases agree with TRBD2. The CDR3 covers 15 residues. Germline CDR1 and CDR2: LGHDT and YNNKEL (reference sequence). Unmatched junction bases numbered 5, after V lost 2 bases and J lost 3 bases. CDR3 residues: CASSQPTSGNYEQYF. The CDR3 DNA sequence: TGTGCCAGCAGCCAACCGACTAGCGGAAACTACGAGCAGTACTTC.

The chain is built from TRBV6-2 or TRBV6-3 and TRBJ2-1; 8 positions agree with TRBD2. The junction had 6 bases not matched to a gene; V was cut back by 0 bases and J by 5 bases. The CDR3 covers 16 residues. Per the germline V gene, CDR1 is MNHEY and CDR2 is SVGEGT. In DNA form, the CDR3 reads TGTGCCAGCAGTTACTCGTCCCGGGGGGGTCACAATGAGCAGTTCTTC. Amino acids: CASSYSSRGGHNEQFF.

This chain's CDR3 is CASGGTEYGYTF. The CDR3 coding sequence is TGCGCCAGCGGCGGGACAGAGTATGGCTACACCTTC. This chain connects TRBV5-1 to TRBJ1-2; the match to TRBD1 covers 7 bases. This CDR3 has 12 amino acids. V lost 7 bases and J lost 5; bases outside the gene matches: 5. Germline V CDR1 and CDR2: SGHRS, YFSETQ.

This clonotype was recorded at least ten times. J is TRBJ1-6 and V is TRBV2; 8 bases align to TRBD1. Trimming took 6 bases from V and 10 from J; bases not matched to a gene: 8. Germline-derived CDR1 and CDR2 are SNHLY and FYNNEI. CDR3 size: 14 residues. In nucleotides, the CDR3 is TGTGCCAGCAGGGTGGACAGGGTAGAATCACCCCTCCACTTT. This codes for CASRVDRVESPLHF.

This clonotype was recorded at least ten times. J is TRBJ1-2 and V is TRBV7-9; the match to TRBD1 covers 8 bases. Losses at the gene ends were 5 bases for V and 0 bases for J; bases not matched to a gene: 14. This CDR3 has 18 residues. Germline V gives CDR1 SEHNR, CDR2 FQNEAQ (reference sequence). The CDR3 loop is CASSLLRPGGASNYGYTF. CDR3 bases: TGTGCCAGCAGCCTATTAAGGCCAGGGGGCGCCTCTAACTATGGCTACACCTTC. Full variable domain (remainder filled in from reference TRBV7-9 and TRBJ1-2): DTGVSQNPRHKITKRGQNVTFRCDPISEHNRLYWYRQTLGQGPEFLTYFQNEAQLEKSRLLSDRFSAERPKGSFSTLEIQRTEQGDSAMYLCASSLLRPGGASNYGYTFGSGTRLTVV.

This clonotype was seen ten or more times. This chain connects TRBV4-1 to TRBJ2-1, with TRBD1 as a possible D gene (6 bases). Trimming shortened V by 2 bases and J by 4 bases, and 15 bases separated the two germline ends. Per the germline V gene, CDR1 is MGHRA and CDR2 is YSYEKL. The CDR3 is 16 residues long. The CDR3 DNA reads as TGCGCCAGCAGCCAACCTCAGGGGTCCCATTACAATGAGCAGTTCTTC. Its protein is CASSQPQGSHYNEQFF.

This CDR3 reads CSALTGQETQYF. The CDR3 DNA sequence: TGCAGTGCCCTCACCGGCCAAGAGACCCAGTACTTC. The chain links TRBV20-1 to TRBJ2-5; D is unresolved. The CDR3 is made up of 12 amino acids. The germline V gene encodes CDR1 DFQATT and CDR2 SNEGSKA (reference sequence). Deletions cut 6 bases from V and 1 base from J, with 9 bases between.

The chain combines TRBV7-9 with TRBJ2-1; D remains unclear. The CDR3 consists of 17 residues. Per the germline V gene, CDR1 is SEHNR and CDR2 is FQNEAQ (reference sequence). V was shortened by 1 base and J by 5 bases, with 18 bases between the two germline ends. The chain's CDR3 is CASSLELKPDTHNEQFF. The CDR3 DNA reads as TGTGCCAGCAGCTTAGAGCTAAAGCCTGACACACACAATGAGCAGTTCTTC.

This clonotype has a handful of counts. The rearrangement links TRBV19 to TRBJ2-1; 8 bases agree with TRBD1. The germline V gene has CDR1 LNHDA and CDR2 SQIVND (reference sequence). V dropped 4 bases and J dropped 4; count of bases not matched to a gene: 6. The CDR3 sequence is 15 residues long. The CDR3 here is CASSSPGTGYNEQFF. For the CDR3, the DNA is TGTGCCAGTAGTAGCCCCGGGACAGGATACAATGAGCAGTTCTTC.

This clonotype has ten or more counts. The chain has TRBV5-1 and TRBJ1-2, with a weak D call TRBD1 (6 bases). The CDR3 covers 14 residues. The V gene's germline CDR1 is SGHRS and CDR2 YFSETQ. Trimming took 2 bases from V and 8 from J, leaving 16 bases between them. Here the CDR3 DNA reads TGCGCCAGCAGCTTCACGGCAGGGGAGGGAGGCTACACCTTC. Translated, it gives CASSFTAGEGGYTF.

The CDR3, as DNA: TGCAGCGTCGCAGAAGTTGAAGTACTTCATTCTAATGAAAAACTGTTTTTT. Residues: CSVAEVEVLHSNEKLFF. This chain links TRBV29-1 with TRBJ1-4; D is unclear. Trimming stripped 6 bases from V and 3 bases from J, with 23 bases between. This CDR3 region has 17 residues. Germline loops: CDR1 SQVTM, CDR2 ANQGSEA.

This clonotype came up many times. V and J are TRBV2 and TRBJ1-2, with a possible D match to TRBD1 (6 bases). The CDR3 is 15 residues long. The V gene lost 6 bases and the J gene lost 4 bases, with 18 bases spanning the gap. Germline V lookup: CDR1 SNHLY, CDR2 FYNNEI. Written as DNA, the CDR3 is TGTGCCAGCAGGGGACCTACAGGGCCCCGCTATGGCTACACCTTC. It yields the protein CASRGPTGPRYGYTF. Looking up the rest from reference TRBV2 and TRBJ1-2 gives the full variable domain: EPEVTQTPSHQVTQMGQEVILRCVPISNHLYFYWYRQILGQKVEFLVSFYNNEISEKSEIFDDQFSVERPDGSNFTLKIRSTKLEDSAMYFCASRGPTGPRYGYTFGSGTRLTVV.